Listed below are T cell receptor beta chains from one sample, sequenced in a study of PD-L1 blockade in urothelial cancer. TCRdb's copy holds only in-frame clones and misses some; the assay was immunoSEQ multiplex PCR. The repertoire holds 35,000 to 45,000 clones, with about 90% as singletons. The input for sequencing was PBMCs, taken around atezolizumab (anti-PD-L1) treatment. The source of these receptors is a man in his sixties or seventies with urothelial cancer. Both conserved end residues are part of each CDR3. The D gene is left open where the match is weak. Size is omitted from some rows. Given values are once, few, many or a class for expanded clones.

v_call: TRBV5-1
cdr3_length: 15
clone_size: -
j_call: TRBJ1-4
d_call: -
cdr3_aa: CASSSSGQFNEKLFF
cdr3_nt: TGCGCCAGCAGCTCCAGCGGACAGTTTAATGAAAAACTGTTTTTT

v_call: TRBV5-1
cdr3_length: 13
clone_size: -
j_call: TRBJ2-1
d_call: TRBD1
cdr3_aa: CASSPTGGPEQFF
cdr3_nt: TGCGCCAGCAGCCCGACAGGGGGCCCTGAGCAGTTCTTC

v_call: TRBV6-1
cdr3_length: 14
clone_size: -
j_call: TRBJ1-1
d_call: TRBD1
cdr3_aa: CASSRTGVGTEAFF
cdr3_nt: TGTGCCAGCAGTAGAACAGGGGTAGGGACTGAAGCTTTCTTT

v_call: TRBV28
cdr3_length: 15
clone_size: -
j_call: TRBJ2-6
d_call: TRBD1
cdr3_aa: CASKGGSSGANVLTF
cdr3_nt: TGTGCCAGCAAAGGGGGCTCCTCTGGGGCCAACGTCCTGACTTTC

v_call: TRBV29-1
cdr3_length: 12
clone_size: -
j_call: TRBJ2-3
d_call: TRBD2
cdr3_aa: CSVRREDDTQYF
cdr3_nt: TGCAGCGTTCGGCGGGAGGATGATACGCAGTATTTT

v_call: TRBV11-2
cdr3_length: 14
clone_size: -
j_call: TRBJ2-3
d_call: -
cdr3_aa: CASSSTISTDTQYF
cdr3_nt: TGTGCCAGCAGCTCGACAATAAGCACAGATACGCAGTATTTT

v_call: TRBV29-1
cdr3_length: 15
clone_size: -
j_call: TRBJ2-5
d_call: -
cdr3_aa: CSVAPGDSGMETQYF
cdr3_nt: TGCAGCGTCGCCCCCGGGGACTCTGGGATGGAGACCCAGTACTTC

v_call: TRBV2
cdr3_length: 13
clone_size: few
j_call: TRBJ1-1
d_call: -
cdr3_aa: CASSGRRDTEAFF
cdr3_nt: TGTGCCAGCAGTGGGAGACGCGACACTGAAGCTTTCTTT

v_call: TRBV28
cdr3_length: 16
clone_size: -
j_call: TRBJ1-4
d_call: -
cdr3_aa: CASSSPARQANEKLFF
cdr3_nt: TGTGCCAGCAGTTCCCCCGCGAGACAGGCAAATGAAAAACTGTTTTTT

v_call: TRBV4-2
cdr3_length: 15
clone_size: -
j_call: TRBJ1-1
d_call: -
cdr3_aa: CASSQVRLQGREAFF
cdr3_nt: TGTGCCAGCAGCCAAGTTAGGCTACAGGGACGTGAAGCTTTCTTT

v_call: TRBV7-6
cdr3_length: 16
clone_size: -
j_call: TRBJ2-5
d_call: TRBD2
cdr3_aa: CASSLAVAGPTGTQYF
cdr3_nt: TGTGCCAGCAGCTTAGCGGTAGCGGGCCCGACGGGGACCCAGTACTTC

v_call: TRBV7-2
cdr3_length: 15
clone_size: once
j_call: TRBJ2-2
d_call: TRBD2
cdr3_aa: CASTIAGVDTGELFF
cdr3_nt: TGTGCCAGCACCATAGCGGGAGTGGACACCGGGGAGCTGTTTTTT

v_call: TRBV27
cdr3_length: 18
clone_size: -
j_call: TRBJ2-1
d_call: TRBD2
cdr3_aa: CASSLRLAGGGGGNEQFF
cdr3_nt: TGTGCCAGCAGTTTGAGACTAGCGGGAGGGGGAGGAGGGAATGAGCAGTTCTTC

v_call: TRBV10-3
cdr3_length: 15
clone_size: once
j_call: TRBJ2-7
d_call: -
cdr3_aa: CAISEPEGKSYEQYF
cdr3_nt: TGTGCCATCAGTGAGCCGGAGGGGAAAAGCTACGAGCAGTACTTC

v_call: TRBV9
cdr3_length: 15
clone_size: -
j_call: TRBJ2-2
d_call: -
cdr3_aa: CASSERGSDTGELFF
cdr3_nt: TGTGCCAGCAGCGAACGAGGGAGTGACACCGGGGAGCTGTTTTTT

v_call: TRBV9
cdr3_length: 15
clone_size: -
j_call: TRBJ2-1
d_call: TRBD1
cdr3_aa: CASTSGQGASNEQFF
cdr3_nt: TGTGCCAGCACCTCGGGACAGGGGGCTTCAAATGAGCAGTTCTTC

v_call: TRBV4-1
cdr3_length: 17
clone_size: -
j_call: TRBJ2-2
d_call: TRBD1
cdr3_aa: CASSQDGDRANTGELFF
cdr3_nt: TGCGCCAGCAGCCAAGATGGGGACAGAGCGAACACCGGGGAGCTGTTTTTT

v_call: TRBV7-2
cdr3_length: 16
clone_size: -
j_call: TRBJ2-1
d_call: -
cdr3_aa: CASSLEGVRSYNEQFF
cdr3_nt: TGTGCCAGCAGCTTAGAAGGGGTTAGATCCTACAATGAGCAGTTCTTC

v_call: TRBV19
cdr3_length: 15
clone_size: -
j_call: TRBJ2-5
d_call: TRBD1
cdr3_aa: CASSISTGGGETQYF
cdr3_nt: TGTGCCAGTAGTATTTCGACAGGGGGCGGTGAGACCCAGTACTTC

v_call: TRBV5-1
cdr3_length: 16
clone_size: -
j_call: TRBJ2-7
d_call: TRBD2
cdr3_aa: CASSGHGGLAGDSQYF
cdr3_nt: TGCGCCAGCAGCGGGCACGGTGGACTAGCGGGAGACTCGCAGTACTTC

v_call: TRBV6-1
cdr3_length: 14
clone_size: -
j_call: TRBJ1-1
d_call: TRBD1
cdr3_aa: CASSRGQGGTEAFF
cdr3_nt: TGTGCCAGCAGTCGGGGACAGGGCGGCACTGAAGCTTTCTTT

v_call: TRBV6-6
cdr3_length: 14
clone_size: -
j_call: TRBJ2-7
d_call: -
cdr3_aa: CATKDTSIRTEQYF
cdr3_nt: TGTGCCACCAAGGACACGAGCATACGAACCGAGCAGTACTTC

v_call: TRBV7-3
cdr3_length: 11
clone_size: -
j_call: TRBJ2-1
d_call: -
cdr3_aa: CASSLGQGQFF
cdr3_nt: TGTGCCAGCAGCTTGGGTCAGGGGCAGTTCTTC

v_call: TRBV4-2
cdr3_length: 17
clone_size: -
j_call: TRBJ2-3
d_call: TRBD2
cdr3_aa: CASSQDPPGGRVDTQYF
cdr3_nt: TGTGCCAGCAGCCAAGATCCTCCGGGAGGGAGAGTAGATACGCAGTATTTT

v_call: TRBV5-4
cdr3_length: 14
clone_size: once
j_call: TRBJ1-2
d_call: -
cdr3_aa: CASSLTQVDYGYTF
cdr3_nt: TGTGCCAGCAGCTTGACGCAAGTAGACTATGGCTACACCTTC

v_call: TRBV18
cdr3_length: 15
clone_size: -
j_call: TRBJ1-1
d_call: -
cdr3_aa: CASSPEPRGNTEAFF
cdr3_nt: TGTGCCAGCTCACCCGAGCCAAGAGGGAACACTGAAGCTTTCTTT